Below, 8 T cell receptor beta chains from the same sample are listed, as sequenced in a study of regulatory T cells in long-lasting Graves disease. Investigators prepared the TCR beta libraries by applying iRepertoire HTBI primers and Arm-PCR of CDR3 regions. MiXCR, applied by TCRdb to the multiplex PCR reads, yields one record per CDR3 protein. The sample records 300,000 to 500,000 distinct CDR3 sequences, less than 25% being singletons. The sample's time point: persistent/refractory GD, antithyroid drugs over 5 years with positive TRAb. The TCR library was prepared using RNA isolated from PBMCs. Sample: peripheral blood mononuclear cells (PBMCs), taken when the disease was refractory, from a patient treated with antithyroid drugs. These receptors all come from a female donor with Graves disease.

The V and J genes are TRBV5-8 and TRBJ2-2; 10 positions agree with TRBD2. This CDR3 region has 19 residues. Per germline, CDR1 SGHTS and CDR2 YDEGEE. J lost 5 bases, V lost 0 bases, and 13 bases had no gene match. DNA of the CDR3: TGTGCCAGCAGCTTGGCCGTGGTTAGCGGGAGGCCAAGAACCGGGGAGCTGTTTTTT. This encodes CASSLAVVSGRPRTGELFF.

The chain has TRBV7-2 and TRBJ2-7; 12 bases fit TRBD1. The CDR3 length is 14 residues. V shed 7 bases and J 3 bases; nucleotides not matched to a gene: 4. Germline loops: CDR1 SGHTA, CDR2 FQGNSA. CDR3 coding DNA: TGTGCCAGCAAGGGACAGGGGGCTTTCTACGAGCAGTACTTC. This sequence encodes CASKGQGAFYEQYF.

This chain joins TRBV2 and TRBJ2-1, with TRBD1 matching 11 bases. CDR1 and CDR2 from the germline V gene are SNHLY and FYNNEI. V was pared by 3 bases and J by 10 bases, with 8 bases of the junction left unmatched. This CDR3 has 15 residues. CDR3 nucleotide sequence: TGTGCCAGCAGTGAGGACAGGGGGCTGTTTGGAGAGCAGTTCTTC. Its translation: CASSEDRGLFGEQFF. The entire variable domain, with the rest obtained from reference TRBV2 and TRBJ2-1, is as follows: EPEVTQTPSHQVTQMGQEVILRCVPISNHLYFYWYRQILGQKVEFLVSFYNNEISEKSEIFDDQFSVERPDGSNFTLKIRSTKLEDSAMYFCASSEDRGLFGEQFFGPGTRLTVL.

A few counts support this clonotype. The gene calls are TRBV10-3 and TRBJ2-3; D tentatively reads TRBD1 or TRBD2 (6 bases each). This CDR3 is built from 17 residues. V dropped 5 bases and J dropped 0 bases, with 18 bases sitting between them. Germline CDR1 is ENHRY and CDR2 is SYGVKD. The CDR3 DNA follows: TGTGCCATCAGTCAAGGGACATCCGGGAGCAGCACAGATACGCAGTATTTT. It yields the protein CAISQGTSGSSTDTQYF.

V and J are TRBV5-1 and TRBJ2-3, with D perhaps TRBD2 (6 bases). There are 15 residues in the CDR3. Deletions cut 2 bases from V and 6 bases from J, with 16 bases between. CDR1 and CDR2 (germline): SGHRS, YFSETQ. The CDR3 DNA is TGCGCCAGCAGCTTCGCTAGCGCCCATCTGGATACGCAGTATTTT. This encodes CASSFASAHLDTQYF.

This clonotype was counted ten times or more. The V and J genes are TRBV28 and TRBJ1-5; D is unclear. The CDR3 totals 17 residues. Germline V CDR1 and CDR2: MDHEN, SYDVKM. Trimming pared 2 bases from V and 0 bases from J, leaving 14 bases between. The CDR3 is CASSLRLLADSNQPQHF. As DNA, the CDR3 is TGTGCCAGCAGTTTAAGGCTTCTCGCGGATAGCAATCAGCCCCAGCATTTT.

This clonotype was picked up one time. It may be a read error: a sequence one base away is much more abundant. The gene calls are TRBV11-1 and TRBJ2-2; no definite D call. This CDR3 comprises 16 residues. Germline assignment: CDR1 SGHAT and CDR2 FQDESV (reference sequence). Trimming took off 2 bases at V and 3 bases at J, with 13 bases between the two ends. The CDR3 loop reads CASSLSISSYTGELFF. The CDR3 DNA follows: TGTGCCAGCAGCTTAAGTATCTCATCTTACACCGGGGAGCTGTTTTTT.

Regarding this clonotype: At one of its ends the junction is not consistent with the germline gene, which may arise from a read error. The chain is built from TRBV3-1 and TRBJ2-4; 8 nucleotides agree with TRBD1. CDR1 is LGHDT and CDR2 is YNNKEL in the germline V gene (reference sequence). The CDR3 has 14 residues. For the CDR3, the DNA is TGTGCCAGCAGCCAATCAGGACAGGGAAACATTCAGCACTTC. Translation gives CASSQSGQGNIQHF.